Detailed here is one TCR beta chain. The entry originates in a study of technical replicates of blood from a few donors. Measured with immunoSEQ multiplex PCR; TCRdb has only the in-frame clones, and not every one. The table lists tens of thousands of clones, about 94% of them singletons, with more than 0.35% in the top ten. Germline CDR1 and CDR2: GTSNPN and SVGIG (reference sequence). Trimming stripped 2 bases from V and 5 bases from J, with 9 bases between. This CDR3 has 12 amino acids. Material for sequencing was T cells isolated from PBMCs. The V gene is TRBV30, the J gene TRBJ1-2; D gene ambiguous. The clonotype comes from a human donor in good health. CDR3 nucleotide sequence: TGTGCCTGGAGTCTGGCAGTTTATGGCTACACCTTC. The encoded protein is CAWSLAVYGYTF.